Included here is one T cell receptor beta chain sequence, with context. Its antigen remains undetermined. No base quality information exists; no much larger clone differs at one position. Collaborating institutions collected whole blood in K2EDTA tubes following their own protocols. For TCRbeta analysis, collaborators shipped samples as frozen whole blood, isolated PBMCs, or DNA extracted from either of those sample types. TCRbeta CDR3 regions were amplified from genomic DNA using the immunoSEQ Assay, a bias-controlled multiplex PCR. In the paper's pipeline: The number of nucleated cells in each sample was estimated from the amplification of reference gene primers within the assay. To quantify the absolute abundance of each unique TCRbeta CDR3 rearrangement, sequence reads were collapsed and filtered. For each sample, productive Simpson clonality was calculated as the square root of Simpson's diversity index across productive rearrangements. Drawn from immuneACCESS, this table holds only the in-frame rearrangements with V and J called that TCRdb kept. Clones are partly lost; checked studies trace under half to an unresolved V gene and leave the rest unexplained. The V and J calls and clone size were taken over from that table, and D and trimming were inferred from the DNA. This sample lists 200,000 to 300,000 clones; 84% were detected once. The top ten clones comprise 4% of the sample.

The CDR3 numbers 13 residues from cysteine through phenylalanine. The CDR3 DNA has 39 bases and is translated from base 1. CDR1 and CDR2 (SNHLY, FYNNEI) derive from the germline V gene. V and J are truncated by 9 bases and 7 bases respectively, leaving an intervening sequence of 13 bases. This sample was taken from a study of blood T cell repertoires in COVID-19 (dated by TCRdb to 2018 to 2020). As for the study more broadly: Collaborator samples came from the United States, Italy and Spain and covered acute and convalescent phases of COVID-19. The material from the prospective study consisted of cDNA or gDNA derived from T cells, B-cell-depleted T cells, or PBMCs. The dataset comprised deeply sampled blood TCRbeta repertoires from subjects exposed to, actively infected with, or recovered from COVID-19. A freely available public database, intended as a resource for researchers studying the immune response to SARS-CoV-2, is where the repertoires were released. The samples were drawn from the first 160 participants of the ongoing ImmuneRACE study and from 1,254 subjects provided by 6 global collaborators. Nearly every sample came with metadata listing a de-identified subject ID, COVID-19 status, age in years and sex. Where available, HLA class I and class II types were taken from metadata supplied by the sample provider and were not determined by assay-based typing.

On the study overall, not on this receptor specifically: The amount of clinical and demographic metadata varied by source and participant and was provided uncurated.

The TCR was taken from a man between 45 and 60 years old with acute or convalescent COVID-19. Material: peripheral blood. The chain was built from TRBV2 and TRBJ1-6; TRBD1 is possibly the D segment (5 matching bases). The sequence in DNA is TGTGCCAGTAACCCAGGGTTGAATTCACCCCTCCACTTT. Its protein is CASNPGLNSPLHF.